The 16 T cell receptor beta chains below were found in one sample sequenced in a study of cytomegalovirus exposure and HLA in healthy donors (dated by TCRdb to the late 2010s). Library prep was done by the immunoSEQ multiplex PCR assay. A mixture of 60 forward primers for TCR Vbeta segments and 13 reverse primers for TCR Jbeta segments was used in the multiplex PCR. Entries here come from immuneACCESS through TCRdb and include only in-frame sequences with V and J called. Some clones fail to appear in such tables; in the studies checked, an unresolved V gene covers under half of the shortfall, and the cause of the remainder is unknown. In this sample the table shows more than 90,000 clones, 69% of which occur a single time. 2.7% of the sample comes from the top ten. The sequenced sample consisted of PBMCs. The receptors originated from a man between 45 and 60 years old in good health and CMV-seronegative.

The CDR3 here is CASTGTSNEKLFF. CDR3 coding DNA: TGTGCCAGCACAGGCACATCCAATGAAAAACTGTTTTTT. The rearrangement joins TRBV27 to TRBJ1-4; D not certain. Germline V CDR1 and CDR2: MNHEY, SMNVEV (reference sequence). The V end lost 7 bases, the J end lost 5 bases, and 11 bases lay between the germline ends. The CDR3 sequence is 13 residues long.

The chain is built from TRBV30 and TRBJ1-6; no clear D. V gave up 0 bases and J gave up 4 bases, with 7 bases separating them. Germline V gives CDR1 GTSNPN, CDR2 SVGIG (reference sequence). The CDR3 extends over 14 amino acids. The DNA for the CDR3 is TGTGCCTGGAGTGTACCGGGGTATAATTCACCCCTCCACTTT. Amino acids: CAWSVPGYNSPLHF.

The chain links TRBV11-2 to TRBJ2-2, with D tentatively TRBD1 (5 bases). Germline lookup yields CDR1 SGHAT and CDR2 FQNNGV. V was cut by 5 bases and J by 6 bases, with 13 bases left in between. CDR3 length equals 14 residues. In DNA form, the CDR3 reads TGTGCCAGCAGCCAAGACTGGGGCCCCGGGGAGCTGTTTTTT. Translating gives CASSQDWGPGELFF.

The chain uses TRBV30 and TRBJ1-3; D ambiguous. The CDR3 runs 12 residues. CDR1 is GTSNPN, CDR2 SVGIG, per germline (reference sequence). V was cut by 3 bases and J by 4 bases, with 7 bases left in between. This CDR3 reads CAWSALGNTIYF. CDR3 coding DNA: TGTGCCTGGAGCGCACTAGGAAACACCATATATTTT.

The J gene is TRBJ1-2, the V gene TRBV5-1, with a weak D call TRBD1 (6 bases). CDR3 size: 16 residues. Trimming removed 3 bases from V and 5 bases from J, with 20 bases in between. From germline, CDR1 is SGHRS and CDR2 YFSETQ. The CDR3 DNA follows: TGCGCCAGCAGCTCCCTAGGACAGCCAGATCTTTATGGCTACACCTTC. Amino acids: CASSSLGQPDLYGYTF.

J is TRBJ2-7 and V is TRBV9, with 11 bases matching TRBD1. This CDR3 has 16 residues. The germline V gene encodes CDR1 SGDLS and CDR2 YYNGEE. Trimming took 3 bases from V and 3 from J; bases not matched to a gene: 8. Written as DNA, the CDR3 is TGTGCCAGCAGCGAGCGCGGGACAGGGGGGTACTACGAGCAGTACTTC. Translated, it gives CASSERGTGGYYEQYF.

The CDR3 here is CAWSVQTTNEKLFF. In DNA form, the CDR3 reads TGTGCCTGGAGTGTACAAACAACTAATGAAAAACTGTTTTTT. The chain is built from TRBV30 and TRBJ1-4; D is unclear. The V gene's germline CDR1 is GTSNPN and CDR2 SVGIG (reference sequence). The CDR3 consists of 14 residues. V was shortened by 0 bases and J by 0 bases, with 5 bases between the two germline ends.

The V and J genes are TRBV30 and TRBJ1-1; D is unclear. V shed 4 bases and J shed 3 bases, with 12 bases lying between them. The CDR3 has 13 amino acids. The germline CDR1 and CDR2 sequences are GTSNPN and SVGIG (reference sequence). As DNA, the CDR3 is TGTGCCTGGACAGAACTTCTAGACACTGAAGCTTTCTTT. Residues: CAWTELLDTEAFF.

This clone was seen once. This chain links TRBV2 with TRBJ2-1, with 14 nucleotides matching TRBD2. V lost 8 bases and J lost 7; bases outside the gene matches: 10. From germline, CDR1 is SNHLY and CDR2 FYNNEI. The CDR3 covers 16 residues. CDR3 amino acids: CASPRGGTSGGNEQFF. In DNA form, the CDR3 reads TGTGCCAGCCCTCGCGGGGGGACTAGCGGGGGTAATGAGCAGTTCTTC.

This chain joins TRBV15 and TRBJ2-7; 9 nucleotides agree with TRBD1. Germline CDR1 and CDR2: LNHNV and YYDKDF (reference sequence). CDR3 length: 14 amino acids. The trim removed 4 bases at V and 6 bases at J, leaving 7 bases unmatched. As DNA, the CDR3 is TGTGCCACCAGCAACGACAGGGGGGTTAGCGAGCAGTACGTC. This sequence encodes CATSNDRGVSEQYV.

This clone was seen just once. The rearrangement links TRBV30 to TRBJ1-2; D is undetermined. CDR1 and CDR2 (germline): GTSNPN, SVGIG (reference sequence). CDR3 size: 15 residues. With 0 bases removed from V and 1 base from J, the gap between germline ends came to 12 bases. DNA for the CDR3: TGTGCCTGGAGTGTAACCGGGAACCATAACTATGGCTACACCTTC. It encodes CAWSVTGNHNYGYTF.

In its sample, this clone was seen a few times. This rearrangement joins TRBV4-3 to TRBJ2-3, with TRBD1 as a possible D gene (6 bases). Germline-derived CDR1 and CDR2 are LGHNA and YSLEER. Deletions cut 4 bases from V and 2 bases from J, with 19 bases between. The CDR3 length is 17 residues. In DNA, the CDR3 is TGCGCCAGCAGCCGCGTACCTGGGGGCTCCGTCACAGATACGCAGTATTTT. Translating gives CASSRVPGGSVTDTQYF.

The rearrangement links TRBV5-6 to TRBJ2-7, with TRBD1 matching 9 bases. Trimming took 5 bases from V and 6 from J; bases not matched to a gene: 12. The CDR3 extends over 15 amino acids. Per germline, CDR1 SGHDT and CDR2 YYEEEE. The CDR3 DNA is TGTGCCAGCAGGCGTACAGGGGGCGCGGGGTCCGAGCAGTACTTC. It codes for CASRRTGGAGSEQYF.

The genes are TRBV4-3 and TRBJ1-2; D remains ambiguous. The CDR3 extends over 15 amino acids. Trimming pared 0 bases from V and 0 bases from J, leaving 8 bases between. CDR1 and CDR2 from the germline V gene are LGHNA and YSLEER. The CDR3 sequence is CASSQEWQSNYGYTF. The CDR3, as DNA: TGCGCCAGCAGCCAAGAGTGGCAGTCTAACTATGGCTACACCTTC.

The CDR3 nucleotides are TGTGCCAGCAGTTTAAGCACAGGAATGGGATCGATTGATCAGCCCCAGCATTTT. Residues: CASSLSTGMGSIDQPQHF. This chain uses TRBV28 with TRBJ1-5; weak D call: TRBD1 (5 bases). The CDR3 consists of 18 residues. The germline V gene has CDR1 MDHEN and CDR2 SYDVKM. Trimming took off 2 bases at V and 5 bases at J, with 22 bases between the two ends.

This rearrangement joins TRBV11-2 to TRBJ2-1; D gene uncertain. Germline loops: CDR1 SGHAT, CDR2 FQNNGV. This CDR3 contains 13 residues. Trimming took off 4 bases at V and 5 bases at J, with 9 bases between the two ends. DNA for the CDR3: TGTGCCAGCAGCTACAGAGTTAACAATGAGCAGTTCTTC. As protein: CASSYRVNNEQFF.